A single sample is the source of the 11 T cell receptor beta chains below, sequenced in a study of cytomegalovirus exposure and HLA in healthy donors. Primers: 60 Vbeta forward and 13 Jbeta reverse. Clones were read by immunoSEQ multiplex PCR, and TCRdb kept only the in-frame ones, dropping some. The sample consists of under 200,000 clones, around 77% of them appearing once. Sequenced input: PBMCs. The receptors stem from a woman younger than 45 in good health and CMV-seropositive.

The chain recombines TRBV29-1 with TRBJ2-7; 13 nucleotides agree with TRBD2. Germline trimming cut 6 bases from V and 0 bases from J; bases unmatched to any gene: 11. Germline V gives CDR1 SQVTM, CDR2 ANQGSEA. The CDR3 totals 17 residues. CDR3 DNA sequence: TGCAGCGTATCCGGGACTAGCGGGGCAAAAAGCTCCTACGAGCAGTACTTC. It codes for CSVSGTSGAKSSYEQYF.

This chain uses TRBV28 with TRBJ1-5, with 7 bases lining up with TRBD1. Trimming at V came to 6 bases and at J to 3 bases, leaving 8 bases not matched to a gene. CDR1 is MDHEN, CDR2 SYDVKM, per germline. The CDR3 contains 15 residues. The CDR3 region has the DNA TGTGCCAGCAGACGGACAGGAGGACCCAATCAGCCCCAGCATTTT. It specifies CASRRTGGPNQPQHF.

This clone was observed a handful of times. This sequence joins TRBV6-5 and TRBJ1-2, with D perhaps TRBD1 (5 bases). This CDR3 has 12 amino acids. Trimming took off 5 bases at V and 5 bases at J, with 9 bases between the two ends. Germline loops: CDR1 MNHEY, CDR2 SVGAGI. This CDR3 is CASSLQAYGYTF. CDR3 in DNA: TGTGCCAGCAGTCTACAGGCATATGGCTACACCTTC.

For the CDR3, the DNA is TGTGCCAGCAGGTTATCGACAGGGGATAATGAAAAACTGTTTTTT. This encodes CASRLSTGDNEKLFF. This chain connects TRBV6-1 to TRBJ1-4; 8 nucleotides agree with TRBD1. This CDR3 spans 15 amino acids. In germline, CDR1 is MNHNS, CDR2 SASEGT. V shed 6 bases, J shed 4 bases, and the junction held 7 bases outside the gene matches.

Of note for this clone: Germline is not matched at one junction end, which may reflect a read error. CDR3 region: CSSSFEFIEQYF. CDR3 in DNA: TGTTCCAGCAGCTTTGAGTTTATCGAGCAGTACTTC. The chain uses TRBV7-9 and TRBJ2-7; D not certain. The CDR3 is 12 residues long. CDR1 is SEHNR, CDR2 FQNEAQ, per germline (reference sequence).

In its sample, this clone was seen a few times. DNA of the CDR3: TGTGCCAGCAGCTTAGACGGCACTGAAGCTTTCTTT. It encodes CASSLDGTEAFF. V is TRBV13 and J is TRBJ1-1; D gene uncertain. Germline V gene lookup returns CDR1 PRHDT and CDR2 FYEKMQ (reference sequence). Between the trimmed V and J ends, which lost 1 base and 4 bases, there was a span of 4 bases. The CDR3 runs to 12 residues. Together with reference TRBV13 and TRBJ1-1, the CDR3 gives the full variable domain: AAGVIQSPRHLIKEKRETATLKCYPIPRHDTVYWYQQGPGQDPQFLISFYEKMQSDKGSIPDRFSAQQFSDYHSELNMSSLELGDSALYFCASSLDGTEAFFGQGTRLTVV.

The count of this clone is one. V gene TRBV29-1 combines with J gene TRBJ1-2; TRBD1 is a possible D gene (6 bases). In germline, CDR1 is SQVTM, CDR2 ANQGSEA. Trimming shortened V by 7 bases and J by 4 bases, and 13 bases separated the two germline ends. The CDR3 loop spans 12 amino acids. This CDR3 is CSALDRFYGYTF. In DNA form, the CDR3 reads TGCAGCGCCCTAGACAGGTTCTATGGCTACACCTTC.

Regarding this clone: The sample carries other DNA sequences with the same CDR3. The CDR3 DNA reads TGTGCCAGCAGCTTCGGACAAAGCAATCAGCCCCAGCATTTT. Protein sequence: CASSFGQSNQPQHF. The chain uses TRBV7-9 and TRBJ1-5, with D possibly matching TRBD1 (5 bases). Germline CDR1 SEHNR, CDR2 FQNEAQ (reference sequence). The CDR3 is made up of 14 amino acids. V was trimmed by 3 bases and J by 1 base, leaving 7 bases between them.

The rearrangement uses TRBV4-1 and TRBJ1-2; 8 bases fit TRBD1. V was clipped by 3 bases and J by 4 bases; unmatched bases: 1. Looked up from germline, CDR1 is MGHRA and CDR2 is YSYEKL. The CDR3 is 13 residues long. The CDR3 loop is CASSHGTGYGYTF. The DNA of the CDR3 is TGCGCCAGCAGCCACGGGACAGGCTATGGCTACACCTTC.

The gene calls are TRBV4-1 and TRBJ1-2, with D perhaps TRBD1 (6 bases). Per the germline V gene, CDR1 is MGHRA and CDR2 is YSYEKL. The CDR3 extends over 16 amino acids. Trimming cost V 1 base and J 3 bases, with 15 bases left between them. The CDR3 DNA is TGCGCCAGCAGCCAAGGCGTTAGCAGGGGACACTATGGCTACACCTTC. Encoded protein: CASSQGVSRGHYGYTF.

This chain connects TRBV14 to TRBJ2-1; TRBD2 might be the D (5 bases). Trimming removed 8 bases from V and 0 bases from J, with 14 bases in between. Looked up from germline, CDR1 is SGHDN and CDR2 is FVKESK. The CDR3 totals 15 residues. CDR3 in DNA: TGTGCCAGCGGGAAGGACTGGAGCTCCTACAATGAGCAGTTCTTC. Translation gives CASGKDWSSYNEQFF. Combining the CDR3 with reference TRBV14 and TRBJ2-1 gives the whole variable domain EAGVTQFPSHSVIEKGQTVTLRCDPISGHDNLYWYRRVMGKEIKFLLHFVKESKQDESGMPNNRFLAERTGGTYSTLKVQPAELEDSGVYFCASGKDWSSYNEQFFGPGTRLTVL.